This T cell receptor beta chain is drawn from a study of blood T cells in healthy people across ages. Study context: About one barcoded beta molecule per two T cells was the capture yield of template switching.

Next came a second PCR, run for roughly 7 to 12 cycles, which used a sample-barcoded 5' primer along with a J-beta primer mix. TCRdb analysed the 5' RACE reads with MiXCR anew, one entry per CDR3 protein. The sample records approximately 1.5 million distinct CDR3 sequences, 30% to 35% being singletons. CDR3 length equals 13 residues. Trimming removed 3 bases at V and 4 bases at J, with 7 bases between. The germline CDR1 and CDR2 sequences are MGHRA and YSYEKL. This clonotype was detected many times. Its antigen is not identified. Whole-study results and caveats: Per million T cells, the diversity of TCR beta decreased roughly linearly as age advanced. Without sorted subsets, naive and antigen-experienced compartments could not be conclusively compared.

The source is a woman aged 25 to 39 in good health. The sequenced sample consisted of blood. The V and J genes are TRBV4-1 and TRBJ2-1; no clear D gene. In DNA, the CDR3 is TGCGCCAGCAGCCAGCTCGGGTACAATGAGCAGTTCTTC. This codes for CASSQLGYNEQFF.